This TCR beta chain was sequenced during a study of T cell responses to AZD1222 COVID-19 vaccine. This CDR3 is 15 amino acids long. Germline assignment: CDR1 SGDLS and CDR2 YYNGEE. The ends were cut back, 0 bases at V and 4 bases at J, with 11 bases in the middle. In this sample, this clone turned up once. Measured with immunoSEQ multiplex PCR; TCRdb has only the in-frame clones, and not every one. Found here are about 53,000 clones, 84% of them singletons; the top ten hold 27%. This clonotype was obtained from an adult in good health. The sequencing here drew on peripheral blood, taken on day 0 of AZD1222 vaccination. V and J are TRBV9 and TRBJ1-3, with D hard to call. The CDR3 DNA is TGTGCCAGCAGCGTAGCTGACTCTCGGGGAAACACCATATATTTT. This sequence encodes CASSVADSRGNTIYF.